This TCR beta chain was sequenced during a study of neurological immune-mediated disorders. TCRdb called the 5' RACE reads again in MiXCR, with one record for every CDR3 protein. The sample contains more than 15,000 distinct CDR3 sequences, less than 3.5% of which appear only once. Germline V lookup: CDR1 KGHSH, CDR2 LQKENI. CDR3 length: 16 amino acids. V shed 1 base, J shed 8 bases, and the junction held 7 bases outside the gene matches. This clonotype was observed many times. The J gene is TRBJ2-1, the V gene TRBV18, with 11 bases lining up with TRBD2. The specimen sequenced was PBMCs. The TCR was taken from a woman under 30 with multiple sclerosis. CDR3: CASSPRASGGIDEQFF. In DNA form, the CDR3 reads TGTGCCAGCTCACCACGGGCTAGCGGGGGGATCGATGAGCAGTTCTTC.